This paragraph covers one T cell receptor beta chain sequence. This record belongs to a study of T cell changes during pregnancy in multiple sclerosis. Libraries were prepared by immunoSEQ multiplex PCR; TCRdb keeps only in-frame clonotypes and omits some of them. The data contain around 17,000 clones, roughly 96% of them singletons. Trimming removed 1 base from V and 7 bases from J, with 13 bases in between. The germline CDR1 and CDR2 sequences are ENHRY and SYGVKD. This CDR3 spans 15 amino acids. Sequencing used peripheral blood, obtained in the third trimester of pregnancy. The clonotype originates from a female donor with multiple sclerosis, enrolled in a pregnancy study. This chain uses TRBV10-3 with TRBJ2-2; D is unclear. The CDR3 protein is CAISEYTSANGELFF. As DNA, the CDR3 is TGTGCCATCAGTGAGTATACGTCAGCGAACGGGGAGCTGTTTTTT.